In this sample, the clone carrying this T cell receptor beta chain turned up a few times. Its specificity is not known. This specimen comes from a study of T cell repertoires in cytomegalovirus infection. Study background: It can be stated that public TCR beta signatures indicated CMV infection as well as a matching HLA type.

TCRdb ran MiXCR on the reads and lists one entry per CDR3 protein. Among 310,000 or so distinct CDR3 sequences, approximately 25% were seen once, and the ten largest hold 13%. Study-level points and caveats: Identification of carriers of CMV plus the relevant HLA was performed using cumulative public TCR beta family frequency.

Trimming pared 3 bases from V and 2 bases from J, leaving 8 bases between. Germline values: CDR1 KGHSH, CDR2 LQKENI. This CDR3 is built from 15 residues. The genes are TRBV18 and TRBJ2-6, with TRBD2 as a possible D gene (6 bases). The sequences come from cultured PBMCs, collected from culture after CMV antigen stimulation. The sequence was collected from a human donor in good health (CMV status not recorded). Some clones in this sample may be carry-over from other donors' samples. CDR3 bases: TGTGCCAGCTCACCTGGGGAGGCTGGGGCCAACGTCCTGACTTTC. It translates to CASSPGEAGANVLTF.